The T cell receptor beta chain under discussion was sequenced for a study of OX40 agonist ivuxolimab in advanced cancers. Study in general: The drug used for patients, ivuxolimab, was an agonistic anti-OX40 (CD134) antibody. The study enrolled dose-escalation patients with hepatocellular carcinoma, melanoma, renal cell or head and neck cancer.

Blood was sampled at baseline, cycle 4 day 1, and cycle 7 day 1. Germline V gene sequence: CDR1 SGHRS, CDR2 YFSETQ. Germline trimming cut 3 bases from V and 4 bases from J; bases unmatched to any gene: 10. This CDR3 is 15 amino acids long. Measured with immunoSEQ multiplex PCR; TCRdb has only the in-frame clones, and not every one. The sample gives 130,000 or so clones, about nine tenths of which show up once; 1.1% is in the top ten. Findings of the study overall: Nonresponders, in some cases, also had low normalized T-cell clonal expansion.

As for this clone: Antigen unknown.

The rearrangement joins TRBV5-1 to TRBJ2-7; 7 nucleotides agree with TRBD1. The sequence came from an adult with an advanced solid tumor such as melanoma, head and neck, liver or kidney cancer. Sequences were derived from CD4+ or CD8+ T cells sorted from blood, sampled in a trial of the OX40 agonist ivuxolimab. The CDR3, as DNA: TGCGCCAGCAGCTCCGGACAGGCGAACTTTTACGAGCAGTACTTC. This sequence encodes CASSSGQANFYEQYF.